These 8 T cell receptor beta chains came from one sample sequenced in a study of regulatory T cells in long-lasting Graves disease. Time point reported: newly diagnosed GD, antithyroid drugs for less than 3 months. PBMCs were the source of the RNA used for TCR sequencing. The authors built TCR beta libraries using iRepertoire HTBI primers and Arm-PCR of CDR3 regions. TCRdb ran MiXCR on the multiplex PCR reads and lists one entry per CDR3 protein. The data show 400,000 to 500,000 distinct CDR3 sequences, 14% to 15% seen once. The sample was also linked to a second study, of T cells in Graves' hyperthyroidism and ophthalmopathy.

Sample: peripheral blood mononuclear cells (PBMCs), taken at new diagnosis, from a patient treated with antithyroid drugs. The source of these receptors is a woman under 40 with Graves disease.

This clonotype occurred a few times. The chain carries TRBV3-1 and TRBJ2-5; the D is unclear. This CDR3 has 14 residues. Trimming removed 1 base from V and 9 bases from J, with 15 bases in between. Germline lookup yields CDR1 LGHDT and CDR2 YNNKEL (reference sequence). Here the CDR3 DNA reads TGTGCCAGCAGCCAAGCCTCCGGTAAACGGGCCCAGTACTTC. Its protein product is CASSQASGKRAQYF.

This clonotype has just a few counts. The V gene is TRBV28, the J gene TRBJ1-1; D unresolved. CDR3 size: 14 residues. Germline CDR1 is MDHEN and CDR2 is SYDVKM. Trimming pared 3 bases from V and 4 bases from J, leaving 12 bases between. For the CDR3, the DNA is TGTGCCAGCAGTTTGATAGATGGGTTCACTGAAGCTTTCTTT. Translated: CASSLIDGFTEAFF.

This chain uses TRBV5-6 with TRBJ1-2, with D unresolved. The CDR3 extends over 12 amino acids. The germline gives CDR1 SGHDT, CDR2 YYEEEE. The V end was cut by 4 bases, the J end by 4 bases, with 8 bases between. The DNA for the CDR3 is TGTGCCAGCAGCCCGCTTGGCTATGGCTACACCTTC. It is translated as CASSPLGYGYTF.

This clonotype has a count of ten or more. V gene TRBV5-1 combines with J gene TRBJ2-3, with D unclear. V lost 2 bases to trimming and J lost 7 bases, with 20 bases between them. The germline V gene encodes CDR1 SGHRS and CDR2 YFSETQ. This CDR3 contains 16 residues. CDR3: CASSLGLEAGGYTQYF. In DNA form, the CDR3 reads TGCGCCAGCAGCTTAGGGCTAGAGGCCGGCGGTTATACGCAGTATTTT.

This clonotype was seen ten or more times. The chain recombines TRBV7-8 with TRBJ1-4; 7 bases are shared with TRBD1. After removal of 7 bases from V and 4 bases from J, the junction contained 6 bases not matched to a gene. Germline lookup yields CDR1 SGHVS and CDR2 FQNEAQ. The CDR3 runs 14 residues. The CDR3 spells CASTRDSYNEKLFF. The CDR3 DNA reads TGTGCCAGCACCCGGGACAGCTATAATGAAAAACTGTTTTTT.

A word on this clonotype: An end of the junction differs from the germline gene, which may be a read error. The chain joins TRBV2 to TRBJ2-2; D is unclear. This CDR3 is built from 13 residues. CDR1 is SNHLY, CDR2 FYNNEI, per germline. CDR3 nucleotide sequence: TGTGCCAACAGTGCCCAGAACACCGGGGAGCTGTTTTTT. It codes for CANSAQNTGELFF.

This clonotype was found many times. This rearrangement joins TRBV11-3 to TRBJ1-1; D perhaps matches TRBD1 (5 bases). Germline CDR1 is SGHNT and CDR2 is YENEEA. This CDR3 comprises 15 residues. V dropped 7 bases and J dropped 6 bases, with 21 bases sitting between them. CDR3: CASTHGGGMSPEAFF. For the CDR3, the DNA is TGTGCCAGCACCCACGGGGGAGGTATGTCCCCTGAAGCTTTCTTT.

This clonotype appeared a few times. V is TRBV15 and J is TRBJ2-1; 9 bases map to TRBD1. From germline, CDR1 is LNHNV and CDR2 YYDKDF (reference sequence). With 3 bases clipped from V and 3 bases from J, the junction kept 6 bases outside the gene matches. The CDR3 spans 16 residues. The CDR3 bases are TGTGCCACCAGCAGGGAGGGACAGGGACTCTACAATGAGCAGTTCTTC. As protein: CATSREGQGLYNEQFF.